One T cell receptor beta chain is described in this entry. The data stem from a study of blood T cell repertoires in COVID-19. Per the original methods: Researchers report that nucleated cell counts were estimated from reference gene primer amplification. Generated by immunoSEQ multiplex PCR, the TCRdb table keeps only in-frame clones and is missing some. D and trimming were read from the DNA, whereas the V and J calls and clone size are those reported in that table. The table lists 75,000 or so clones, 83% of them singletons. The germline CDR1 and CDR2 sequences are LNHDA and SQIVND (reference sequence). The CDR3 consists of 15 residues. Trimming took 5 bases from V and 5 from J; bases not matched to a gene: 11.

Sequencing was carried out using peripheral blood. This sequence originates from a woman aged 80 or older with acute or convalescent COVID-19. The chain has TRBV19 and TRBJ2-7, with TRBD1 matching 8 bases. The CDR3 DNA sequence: TGTGCCAGTAGTTTAGGACAGGGACGGGGTCACGAGCAGTACTTC. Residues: CASSLGQGRGHEQYF.